This is a list of T cell receptor beta chains from one sample in a study of lymphopenia after photon versus proton radiotherapy. Libraries were prepared by immunoSEQ multiplex PCR; TCRdb keeps only in-frame clonotypes and omits some of them. In the table there are 50,000 to 60,000 clones, more than 90% of which are singletons. The input for sequencing was peripheral blood, taken from a patient treated with photon-based radiotherapy. The source is a woman in her thirties or forties with cholangiocarcinoma. Both conserved end residues are part of each CDR3. The D gene is left open where the match is weak. Some rows have no size entry. The others give once, few or many, or a class for an expanded clone.

clone size,D gene,J gene,V gene,CDR3 protein,CDR3 DNA
.,.,TRBJ1-5,TRBV7-2,CASSRTQGSNQPQHF,TGTGCCAGCAGCCGGACACAGGGAAGCAATCAGCCCCAGCATTTT
.,.,TRBJ1-3,TRBV20-1,CSALFGNTIYF,TGCAGTGCTTTATTTGGAAACACCATATATTTT
once,.,TRBJ1-1,TRBV7-3,CASSLEVGRTAEAFF,TGTGCCAGCAGCTTAGAGGTAGGGAGGACCGCTGAAGCTTTCTTT
few,.,TRBJ2-7,TRBV6-1,CASSELALGPYEQYF,TGTGCCAGCAGTGAACTGGCCCTAGGGCCTTACGAGCAGTACTTC
.,TRBD1,TRBJ1-1,TRBV25-1,CASLQGGPSNTEAFF,TGTGCCAGCCTACAAGGGGGCCCCTCGAACACTGAAGCTTTCTTT
.,.,TRBJ1-1,TRBV7-9,CASSSSRDLEAFF,TGTGCCAGCAGCTCCTCCCGGGACCTTGAAGCTTTCTTT
.,.,TRBJ2-1,TRBV29-1,CSAPSGTWNEQFF,TGCAGCGCACCTTCCGGGACGTGGAATGAGCAGTTCTTC
once,.,TRBJ1-2,TRBV4-1,CASSQDAGANYGYTF,TGCGCCAGCAGCCAAGATGCAGGGGCTAACTATGGCTACACCTTC
.,.,TRBJ1-1,TRBV30,CAWSEEGFVGQGPPEAFF,TGTGCCTGGAGTGAAGAGGGGTTCGTTGGCCAAGGGCCTCCTGAAGCTTTCTTT
.,TRBD1,TRBJ2-7,TRBV27,CASSRDSTYEQYF,TGTGCCAGCAGTCGGGACAGCACCTACGAGCAGTACTTC
.,.,TRBJ1-1,TRBV5-1,CASSLDRVATTEAFF,TGCGCCAGCAGCTTGGACAGGGTGGCCACCACTGAAGCTTTCTTT
.,TRBD1,TRBJ2-5,TRBV27,CASSTYRGQETQYF,TGTGCCAGCAGTACTTACAGGGGTCAAGAGACCCAGTACTTC
.,.,TRBJ1-6,TRBV27,CASSLGTYSPLHF,TGTGCCAGCAGTCTCGGGACTTATTCACCCCTCCACTTT
.,.,TRBJ2-1,TRBV13,CASSSTKQSYNEQFF,TGTGCCAGCAGCTCTACTAAACAGTCCTACAATGAGCAGTTCTTC
.,TRBD1,TRBJ1-2,TRBV6-8,CASSHSFPGQGASGYGYTF,TGTGCCAGCAGTCACTCTTTCCCGGGACAGGGGGCGAGTGGCTATGGCTACACCTTC
.,.,TRBJ2-3,TRBV11-2,CASSFGDTQYF,TGTGCCAGCAGCTTTGGGGATACGCAGTATTTT
.,.,TRBJ1-1,TRBV4-1,CASSQVRNTEAFF,TGCGCCAGCAGCCAAGTAAGAAACACTGAAGCTTTCTTT
.,.,TRBJ1-2,TRBV23-1,CASSQIFGYTF,TGCGCCAGCAGTCAAATCTTCGGCTACACCTTC
.,.,TRBJ2-3,TRBV7-9,CASSPRTGGDTQYF,TGTGCCAGCAGTCCCAGGACAGGAGGGGATACGCAGTATTTT
.,.,TRBJ2-2,TRBV10-3,CAISESPDTGELFF,TGTGCCATCAGTGAGTCCCCGGACACCGGGGAGCTGTTTTTT
once,.,TRBJ1-2,TRBV4-2,CASSQDWGSNYGYTF,TGTGCCAGCAGCCAAGATTGGGGCAGCAACTATGGCTACACCTTC
.,.,TRBJ1-2,TRBV7-2,CASSFGMMDGYTF,TGTGCCAGCAGCTTCGGGATGATGGATGGCTACACCTTC
.,.,TRBJ1-5,TRBV30,CAWSNPGARGQPQHF,TGTGCCTGGAGCAATCCAGGGGCTCGGGGTCAGCCCCAGCATTTT
.,TRBD2,TRBJ2-3,TRBV28,CASTALADASTDTQYF,TGTGCCAGCACTGCGCTAGCGGATGCTAGCACAGATACGCAGTATTTT
once,.,TRBJ2-7,TRBV30,CAWSVQSRSYEQYF,TGTGCCTGGAGTGTGCAGAGCCGGTCCTACGAGCAGTACTTC
.,.,TRBJ2-2,TRBV6-6,CASSLHSGSNTGELFF,TGTGCCAGCAGTTTACACTCCGGGAGTAACACCGGGGAGCTGTTTTTT
.,.,TRBJ2-5,TRBV5-1,CASSPEGETQYF,TGCGCCAGCAGCCCCGAGGGGGAGACCCAGTACTTC
.,.,TRBJ1-1,TRBV2,CASSESTGRAFF,TGTGCCAGCAGTGAATCCACCGGTAGAGCTTTCTTT
.,TRBD1,TRBJ2-7,TRBV9,CASSPQHRGSEQYF,TGTGCCAGCAGCCCGCAACACAGGGGGTCCGAGCAGTACTTC
once,.,TRBJ1-5,TRBV6-1,CASSEARILGFSNQPQHF,TGTGCCAGCAGTGAAGCACGGATCCTCGGATTTAGCAATCAGCCCCAGCATTTT
.,.,TRBJ2-7,TRBV18,CASSLGQGGYEQYF,TGTGCCAGCTCACTCGGACAGGGAGGGTACGAGCAGTACTTC
once,.,TRBJ2-7,TRBV2,CASRGTSYEQYF,TGTGCCAGCAGGGGGACCTCCTACGAGCAGTACTTC
.,.,TRBJ2-5,TRBV6-6,CASSSQETQYF,TGTGCCAGCAGTTCGCAAGAGACCCAGTACTTC
.,.,TRBJ1-5,TRBV30,CAWSVPKGGDQPQHF,TGTGCCTGGAGTGTTCCCAAGGGGGGGGATCAGCCCCAGCATTTT
.,TRBD1,TRBJ1-2,TRBV13,CASSLGQGEGYTF,TGTGCCAGCAGCTTAGGACAGGGGGAGGGCTACACCTTC
.,TRBD1,TRBJ1-4,TRBV5-1,CASSWDSQNEKLFF,TGCGCCAGCAGCTGGGACAGTCAGAATGAAAAACTGTTTTTT
.,.,TRBJ1-5,TRBV7-9,CASSLDPRQPQHF,TGTGCCAGCAGCTTAGACCCGCGTCAGCCCCAGCATTTT
.,TRBD2,TRBJ2-1,TRBV9,CASSHPESSGGNEQFF,TGTGCCAGCAGCCACCCAGAGTCTAGCGGGGGGAATGAGCAGTTCTTC
.,.,TRBJ1-5,TRBV27,CASSPRAGISNQPQHF,TGTGCCAGCAGTCCCCGGGCAGGGATTAGCAATCAGCCCCAGCATTTT
.,TRBD2,TRBJ2-1,TRBV27,CASGLRTSGTYNEQFF,TGTGCCAGCGGCCTGAGGACTAGCGGGACTTACAATGAGCAGTTCTTC
.,TRBD1,TRBJ2-7,TRBV5-4,CASSNPGQGAEQYF,TGTGCCAGCAGTAATCCGGGACAGGGAGCTGAGCAGTACTTC
.,TRBD1,TRBJ1-1,TRBV7-9,CASSRRRDSLRWAFF,TGTGCCAGCAGCAGAAGGCGGGACAGCCTACGGTGGGCTTTCTTT
.,.,TRBJ1-1,TRBV19,CASTIGDGTEAFF,TGTGCCAGCACAATAGGGGACGGAACTGAAGCTTTCTTT
.,.,TRBJ2-3,TRBV7-2,CASSYLLSTTPDTQYF,TGTGCCAGCAGCTACCTTCTATCCACTACTCCAGATACGCAGTATTTT
.,.,TRBJ1-1,TRBV19,CASSIMGGRTEAFF,TGTGCCAGTAGTATTATGGGGGGGAGGACTGAAGCTTTCTTT
.,.,TRBJ1-1,TRBV6-1,CASSEAGLNTEAFF,TGTGCCAGCAGTGAGGCCGGATTAAACACTGAAGCTTTCTTT
.,TRBD1,TRBJ2-2,TRBV9,CASSGHGTGGPGELFF,TGTGCCAGCAGCGGCCACGGGACAGGGGGCCCCGGGGAGCTGTTTTTT
.,.,TRBJ2-5,TRBV11-2,CASSLDRQGRETQYF,TGTGCCAGCAGCTTAGATCGCCAGGGGCGAGAGACCCAGTACTTC
once,.,TRBJ2-2,TRBV9,CASSLQGYTGELFF,TGTGCCAGCAGCCTCCAGGGTTACACCGGGGAGCTGTTTTTT
.,TRBD1,TRBJ1-5,TRBV5-1,CASSLGQGKDPQHF,TGCGCCAGCAGCTTGGGACAGGGGAAGGATCCCCAGCATTTT